This TCR beta chain emerged from a study of memory CD4+ T cells and cytomegalovirus serostatus. Single viable CD3+CD4+CD8-CD45RO+ cells were sorted as the memory CD4+ T cells. A single count supports this clone. Germline and junction disagree at one end, which may indicate a read error. The data were produced by immunoSEQ multiplex PCR, yet TCRdb's version contains in-frame clones alone and is incomplete. This table has about 56,000 clones, 82% appearing once. Source material: memory CD4+ T cells from blood. This receptor was obtained from an adult in good health and CMV-seronegative.

The CDR3 DNA follows: TGTGCCAGCAGTTACCCGGGGACCTCTAACTATGGCTACACCTTC. Its translation: CASSYPGTSNYGYTF. V usage is TRBV10-3 and J usage is TRBJ1-2; perhaps TRBD1 as D (5 bases). The CDR3 loop spans 15 amino acids. CDR1 is ENHRY, CDR2 SYGVKD, per germline.